The 15 T cell receptor beta chains given below trace back to one sample, sequenced in a study of type 1 regulatory T cells. The study's findings and limits: Type 1 regulatory T cells had a more restricted TCR repertoire than non-type 1 regulatory T cells.

Antigens of these TCRs are unknown. TCRdb independently ran MiXCR on the reads; one entry per CDR3 protein. Of some 71,000 distinct CDR3 sequences in the sample, 20% were seen once. Material for sequencing was cultured type 1 regulatory T (Tr1) cells, either the whole culture or a sorted fraction (not recorded which). The origin of the receptors is a human donor in good health.

V gene TRBV9 combines with J gene TRBJ1-1; D gene ambiguous. The CDR3 extends over 13 amino acids. V gave up 2 bases and J gave up 1 base, with 6 bases separating them. CDR1 is SGDLS and CDR2 is YYNGEE in the germline V gene. Written as DNA, the CDR3 is TGTGCCAGCAGCGTTGGCCCGAACACTGAAGCTTTCTTT. Amino acid sequence: CASSVGPNTEAFF.

This chain connects TRBV6-5 to TRBJ1-2, with 7 bases fitting TRBD1. The CDR3 is made up of 14 amino acids. The V and J ends lost 4 bases and 3 bases, in that order; junction bases with no gene match: 5. Germline V gene sequence: CDR1 MNHEY, CDR2 SVGAGI. The CDR3 bases are TGTGCCAGCAGTTCGTTGACAGGGTACTATGGCTACACCTTC. This gives the protein CASSSLTGYYGYTF.

The V call is TRBV4-1, the J call TRBJ2-2, with 11 bases lining up with TRBD2. From germline, CDR1 is MGHRA and CDR2 YSYEKL. This CDR3 has 18 residues. V lost 1 base and J lost 5; bases outside the gene matches: 9. CDR3 in DNA: TGCGCCAGCAGCCAAGTTACTAGCGGGAGTCGCGGAACCGGGGAGCTGTTTTTT. This translates into CASSQVTSGSRGTGELFF.

The rearrangement joins TRBV7-2 to TRBJ2-3; no firm D call. The CDR3 has 14 amino acids. Germline values: CDR1 SGHTA, CDR2 FQGNSA. V lost 1 base, J lost 7 bases, and 12 bases lay in between. The CDR3 sequence: CASSLGGDLNTQYF. The CDR3 DNA reads as TGTGCCAGCAGCTTAGGCGGCGATCTTAATACGCAGTATTTT. The complete variable domain, with remaining parts taken from reference TRBV7-2 and TRBJ2-3, reads GAGVSQSPSNKVTEKGKDVELRCDPISGHTALYWYRQSLGQGLEFLIYFQGNSAPDKSGLPSDRFSAERTGGSVSTLTIQRTQQEDSAVYLCASSLGGDLNTQYFGPGTRLTVL.

V is TRBV7-2 and J is TRBJ1-1; D possibly corresponds to TRBD1 (6 bases). V lost 4 bases to trimming and J lost 5 bases, with 17 bases between them. This CDR3 is 15 amino acids long. In germline, CDR1 is SGHTA, CDR2 FQGNSA. The DNA of the CDR3 is TGTGCCAGCAGCTGGGGGGGCGCAGTTAATACTGAAGCTTTCTTT. Translation: CASSWGGAVNTEAFF.

This chain connects TRBV11-1 to TRBJ2-1, with D uncertain. The germline V gene has CDR1 SGHAT and CDR2 FQDESV (reference sequence). The CDR3 covers 12 residues. Trimming took off 4 bases at V and 10 bases at J, with 11 bases between the two ends. DNA of the CDR3: TGTGCCAGCAGCTCCCGGTCGGCCGAGCAGTTCTTC. It is translated as CASSSRSAEQFF.

This clonotype came up many times. The rearrangement joins TRBV9 to TRBJ1-5; D uncertain. Germline V gene data show CDR1 as SGDLS and CDR2 as YYNGEE. The V gene lost 4 bases and the J gene lost 3 bases, with 8 bases spanning the gap. The CDR3 totals 13 residues. The CDR3 DNA sequence: TGTGCCAGCAGCCCCCGTCCCAATCAGCCCCAGCATTTT. Translation: CASSPRPNQPQHF.

This chain connects TRBV12-3 or TRBV12-4 to TRBJ1-3; D is uncertain. This CDR3 contains 11 residues. Trimming stripped 2 bases from V and 8 bases from J, with 4 bases between. CDR3 in DNA: TGTGCCAGCAGTTTATTTGACACCATATATTTT. As protein: CASSLFDTIYF.

The gene calls are TRBV10-2 and TRBJ2-7; 7 nucleotides agree with TRBD1. The length of the CDR3 is 13 residues. The germline V gene has CDR1 WSHSY and CDR2 SAAADI. V shed 6 bases, J shed 6 bases, and the junction held 8 bases outside the gene matches. The CDR3 spells CASSHGTGVEQYF. DNA for the CDR3: TGCGCCAGCAGCCACGGCACAGGGGTCGAGCAGTACTTC.

The rearrangement links TRBV5-5 to TRBJ2-5, with 11 bases aligning to TRBD2. CDR1 is SGHKS and CDR2 is YYEKEE in the germline V gene (reference sequence). The J segment lost 5 bases and the V segment lost 5 bases, leaving 8 bases of the junction unmatched. This CDR3 is built from 15 residues. The CDR3 DNA reads as TGTGCCAGCAGGAAGACTAGCGGGGCTGGGGAGACCCAGTACTTC. Amino acids: CASRKTSGAGETQYF.

The genes are TRBV20-1 and TRBJ2-5; no clear D. This CDR3 contains 11 residues. Germline CDR1 and CDR2: DFQATT and SNEGSKA (reference sequence). The CDR3 nucleotides are TGCAGGTCGGTGGTTCAAGAGACCCAGTACTTC. Its translation: CRSVVQETQYF.

This clonotype was observed many times. V is TRBV27 and J is TRBJ2-7, with TRBD1 as a possible D gene (5 bases). The germline CDR1 and CDR2 sequences are MNHEY and SMNVEV (reference sequence). There are 14 residues in the CDR3. V shed 4 bases and J shed 3 bases, with 13 bases lying between them. The CDR3 is CASSSLRQGYEQYF. In DNA, the CDR3 is TGTGCCAGCAGTTCCCTGCGTCAGGGCTACGAGCAGTACTTC.

This chain connects TRBV7-9 to TRBJ2-5; TRBD2 aligns across 7 bases. This CDR3 is 13 amino acids long. Per the germline V gene, CDR1 is SEHNR and CDR2 is FQNEAQ (reference sequence). Trimming cost V 5 bases and J 5 bases; bases outside gene matches: 5. Written as DNA, the CDR3 is TGTGCCAGCAGCATTAGCGGGCCGGAGACCCAGTACTTC. Translation: CASSISGPETQYF.

Notes on this clonotype: One end of the junction does not line up with germline, which may come from a read error. The rearrangement joins TRBV20-1 to TRBJ2-1; 11 bases match TRBD2. CDR3 length equals 14 residues. CDR1 and CDR2 from the germline V gene are DFQATT and SNEGSKA (reference sequence). Here the CDR3 DNA reads TGCAATGCTAATCGGCCTAGCGGGGGGAATGAGCAGTTCTTC. It is translated as CNANRPSGGNEQFF.

CDR3 region: CASSQGTAENQPQHF. DNA for the CDR3: TGTGCCAGCAGCCAGGGGACAGCGGAAAATCAGCCCCAGCATTTT. The chain combines TRBV11-2 with TRBJ1-5, with TRBD1 matching 7 bases. The J segment lost 4 bases and the V segment lost 5 bases, leaving 8 bases of the junction unmatched. CDR3 length: 15 amino acids. Germline V lookup: CDR1 SGHAT, CDR2 FQNNGV. The full variable domain, with the rest looked up from reference TRBV11-2 and TRBJ1-5, is EAGVAQSPRYKIIEKRQSVAFWCNPISGHATLYWYQQILGQGPKLLIQFQNNGVVDDSQLPKDRFSAERLKGVDSTLKIQPAKLEDSAVYLCASSQGTAENQPQHFGDGTRLSIL.